This T cell receptor beta chain was retrieved from a study of T cell repertoires in cytomegalovirus infection (dated by TCRdb to about 2019). Study-wide context: Because public TCR beta signatures pointed to carriage of CMV infection together with the matching HLA type, the HLA type of each donor mattered for the analysis.

Broader findings and caveats from the paper: In both this cohort and an independent roughly 330-donor cohort, the cumulative frequency of public TCR beta family members distinguished carriers of CMV infection plus the relevant HLA type. The ex vivo response was dominated by HLA-C-restricted CMV-specific TCR beta clonotypes, and the single most frequent clonotype in two of eight donors was supplied by these HLA-C-restricted clonotypes.

Sequencing was carried out with an Illumina HiSeq 1500. Using fastp trimming at Q25 and MiXCR clonotype assembly, TCRdb reanalyzed the public sequencing data and kept in-frame beta chains. A single entry per CDR3 protein holds the most common genes and DNA from its merged rows. For this sample the table gives more than 500,000 distinct CDR3 sequences, of which about 17% were detected only once. Jointly, the top ten make up more than 20% of the sample. Including the terminal cysteine and phenylalanine, the CDR3 comprises 19 residues. This entry keeps only the CDR3 DNA: 57 bases, framed from base 1. Sequences MGHRA (CDR1) and YSYEKL (CDR2) are obtained from the germline V gene. Germline trimming: 0 bases from V, 7 bases from J; junction bases outside gene matches: 18. A word on this clonotype: Its antigen specificity is not known. No much larger clonotype is one base removed from it; base qualities were not supplied.

The sequence was collected from a human donor in good health (CMV status not recorded). Some clones in this sample may be carry-over from other donors' samples. The chain is made from TRBV4-1 and TRBJ1-2, and 9 junctional nucleotides match TRBD1. The sequenced material came from CD8+ T cells from PBMCs. In nucleotide form, the sequence is TGCGCCAGCAGCCAAGATAAGGCTGACGTTTGGGACAGGGAACGTGGCTACACCTTC. It codes for CASSQDKADVWDRERGYTF.